This T cell receptor (beta chain) was sequenced in a study of shared clonotypes between healthy human individuals. The data were produced by immunoSEQ multiplex PCR, yet TCRdb's version contains in-frame clones alone and is incomplete. The sample carries 2,500,000 or so clones, roughly 93% recorded once. With regard to this clone: The antigen is not known.

Study observations and caveats: In general, naive subsets displayed greater estimated richness than memory subsets did.

CDR1 and CDR2 from the germline V gene are MDHEN and SYDVKM. The germline V and J ends were trimmed by 6 bases and 4 bases, with 15 bases remaining between them. The CDR3 loop spans 15 amino acids. The clonotype comes from a man aged 18-30 years in good health. Some clones in this sample may be carry-over from other donors' samples. The specimen sequenced was naive CD4+ T cells from PBMCs. Sample subset: CD45RA+ positively selected. The J gene is TRBJ1-4, the V gene TRBV28; D remains unclear. The CDR3 bases are TGTGCCAGCAGCCCCCAACAGACATTTAATGAAAAACTGTTTTTT. It translates to CASSPQQTFNEKLFF.